Shown below are 9 T cell receptor beta chains from a single sample sequenced in a study of blood T cell repertoires in COVID-19. Sequenced by immunoSEQ multiplex PCR; TCRdb stores in-frame clones only, minus some. The sample includes about 170,000 clones, around four fifths of them seen just once. The specimen was peripheral blood. The receptor set was obtained from a man between 40 and 49 years old who had recovered from COVID-19.

The chain joins TRBV27 to TRBJ1-5; D is unresolved. Per the germline V gene, CDR1 is MNHEY and CDR2 is SMNVEV (reference sequence). V was cut by 5 bases and J by 7 bases, with 9 bases left in between. This CDR3 region has 12 residues. CDR3 coding DNA: TGTGCCAGCAGTATTGGAGGCCAGCCCCAGCATTTT. This sequence encodes CASSIGGQPQHF.

The chain carries TRBV18 and TRBJ2-7; D perhaps matches TRBD1 (6 bases). The CDR3 is 13 residues long. Germline values: CDR1 KGHSH, CDR2 LQKENI. Deletions cut 6 bases from V and 0 bases from J, with 9 bases between. The CDR3 reads CASSKGGSYEQYF. The CDR3 coding sequence is TGTGCCAGCTCGAAAGGGGGCTCCTACGAGCAGTACTTC. The entire variable domain, with the rest obtained from reference TRBV18 and TRBJ2-7, is as follows: NAGVMQNPRHLVRRRGQEARLRCSPMKGHSHVYWYRQLPEEGLKFMVYLQKENIIDESGMPKERFSAEFPKEGPSILRIQQVVRGDSAAYFCASSKGGSYEQYFGPGTRLTVT.

This clone was seen ten or more times. This sequence joins TRBV6-2 or TRBV6-3 and TRBJ1-5; 10 bases match TRBD1. J gave up 6 bases and V 3 bases, and 5 bases lay outside the gene matches. The CDR3 contains 15 residues. Germline CDR1 is MNHEY and CDR2 is SVGEGT. CDR3 region: CASSYGTGDAQPQHF. The CDR3 region has the DNA TGTGCCAGCAGTTATGGGACAGGGGACGCTCAGCCCCAGCATTTT.

This chain uses TRBV4-3 with TRBJ2-7, with 8 bases identical to TRBD2. Germline CDR1 is LGHNA and CDR2 is YSLEER. The ends lost 4 bases at V and 1 base at J; junction bases unmatched: 3. CDR3 length: 14 amino acids. In DNA form, the CDR3 reads TGCGCCAGCAGCCTGACTAGCGAGTCCTACGAGCAGTACTTC. Protein product: CASSLTSESYEQYF.

The chain recombines TRBV28 with TRBJ2-2; a possible D gene is TRBD1 (5 bases). V was shortened by 6 bases and J by 7 bases, with 15 bases between the two germline ends. The germline gives CDR1 MDHEN, CDR2 SYDVKM. The length of the CDR3 is 14 residues. The CDR3 loop reads CASRGPGPHGELFF. In nucleotides, the CDR3 is TGTGCCAGCAGGGGGCCTGGGCCGCACGGGGAGCTGTTTTTT.

The V and J genes are TRBV9 and TRBJ2-7; perhaps TRBD1 as D (5 bases). The CDR3 is 15 residues long. Trimming left V 0 bases short and J 4 bases short, with 14 bases between. The germline gives CDR1 SGDLS, CDR2 YYNGEE. CDR3 residues: CASSVGTSRTYEQYF. In DNA, the CDR3 is TGTGCCAGCAGCGTAGGGACAAGCAGGACATACGAGCAGTACTTC.

The genes are TRBV7-9 and TRBJ2-7; TRBD1 aligns across 7 bases. The CDR3 is 16 residues long. Germline loops: CDR1 SEHNR, CDR2 FQNEAQ (reference sequence). The trim removed 5 bases at V and 1 base at J, leaving 11 bases unmatched. In DNA form, the CDR3 reads TGTGCCAGCAGCCCCCCCGGGACAGTTTTTTCCTACGAGCAGTACTTC. This translates into CASSPPGTVFSYEQYF. Drawing the rest from reference TRBV7-9 and TRBJ2-7, the complete variable domain is DTGVSQNPRHKITKRGQNVTFRCDPISEHNRLYWYRQTLGQGPEFLTYFQNEAQLEKSRLLSDRFSAERPKGSFSTLEIQRTEQGDSAMYLCASSPPGTVFSYEQYFGPGTRLTVT.

This clone was observed a few times. This sequence joins TRBV9 and TRBJ2-6, with TRBD1 matching over 7 bases. The V gene's germline CDR1 is SGDLS and CDR2 YYNGEE. The J segment lost 2 bases and the V segment lost 3 bases, leaving 2 bases of the junction unmatched. The CDR3 consists of 15 residues. CDR3 sequence reads: CASSAGQAGANVLTF. In DNA, the CDR3 is TGTGCCAGCAGCGCCGGACAGGCTGGGGCCAACGTCCTGACTTTC. The full variable domain, its missing parts supplied by reference TRBV9 and TRBJ2-6, is DSGVTQTPKHLITATGQRVTLRCSPRSGDLSVYWYQQSLDQGLQFLIQYYNGEERAKGNILERFSAQQFPDLHSELNLSSLELGDSALYFCASSAGQAGANVLTFGAGSRLTVL.

The chain has TRBV11-3 and TRBJ2-5; 13 bases are shared with TRBD2. V dropped 5 bases and J dropped 11; count of bases not matched to a gene: 5. The CDR3 extends over 13 amino acids. CDR1 is SGHNT, CDR2 YENEEA, per germline. The CDR3 here is CASSPGTSGAQYF. Here the CDR3 DNA reads TGTGCCAGCAGCCCAGGGACTAGCGGGGCTCAGTACTTC.